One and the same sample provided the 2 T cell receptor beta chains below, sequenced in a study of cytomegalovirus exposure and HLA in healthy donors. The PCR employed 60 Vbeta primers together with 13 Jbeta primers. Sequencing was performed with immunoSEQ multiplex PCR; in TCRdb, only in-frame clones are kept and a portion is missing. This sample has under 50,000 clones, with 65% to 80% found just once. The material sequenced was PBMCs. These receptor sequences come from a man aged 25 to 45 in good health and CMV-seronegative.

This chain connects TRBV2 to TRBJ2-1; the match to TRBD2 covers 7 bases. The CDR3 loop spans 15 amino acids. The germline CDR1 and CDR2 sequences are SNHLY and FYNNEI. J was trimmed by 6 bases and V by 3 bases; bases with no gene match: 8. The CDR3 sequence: CASSDGGRALNEQFF. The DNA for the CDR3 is TGTGCCAGCAGTGACGGGGGGAGGGCCCTCAATGAGCAGTTCTTC.

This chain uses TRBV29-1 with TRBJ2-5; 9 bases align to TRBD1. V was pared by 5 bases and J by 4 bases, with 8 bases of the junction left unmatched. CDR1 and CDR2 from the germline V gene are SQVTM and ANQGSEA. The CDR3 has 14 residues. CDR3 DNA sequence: TGCAGCGTTAAATTACAGGGGGCTGGAGAGACCCAGTACTTC. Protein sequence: CSVKLQGAGETQYF.